One TCR beta chain is described in this entry. This sample is part of a study of CD8+CD57+ T cells in acquired aplastic anemia. Overall study context: Sorted CD4+ and CD8+ cells yielded about 3.1 ug of DNA on average.

Using genomic DNA as the template, TCR beta VDJ and CDR3 profiling was carried out. One entry per CDR3 protein, called by TCRdb with MiXCR from the reads. The sample includes under 350,000 distinct CDR3 sequences, roughly 53% of them seen just once. The sequenced patients had an expansion of CD8+CD57+ cells seen by flow cytometry. Sampling of blood occurred while the patients had still received no therapy. This TCR came from a human donor with aplastic anemia. The specimen was sorted CD4+, CD8+, or CD8+CD57+ T cells (not recorded which) from PBMCs.

The CDR3 DNA is TGTGCCAGCAGCCAGAGACAGGCCAGCACTGAAGCTTTCTTT. It specifies CASSQRQASTEAFF. The V call is TRBV14, the J call TRBJ1-1, with D possibly being TRBD1 (6 bases). The CDR3 length is 14 residues. V gave up 3 bases and J gave up 4 bases, with 12 bases separating them. CDR1 SGHDN and CDR2 FVKESK come from the germline V gene. Combining the CDR3 with reference TRBV14 and TRBJ1-1 gives the whole variable domain EAGVTQFPSHSVIEKGQTVTLRCDPISGHDNLYWYRRVMGKEIKFLLHFVKESKQDESGMPNNRFLAERTGGTYSTLKVQPAELEDSGVYFCASSQRQASTEAFFGQGTRLTVV.